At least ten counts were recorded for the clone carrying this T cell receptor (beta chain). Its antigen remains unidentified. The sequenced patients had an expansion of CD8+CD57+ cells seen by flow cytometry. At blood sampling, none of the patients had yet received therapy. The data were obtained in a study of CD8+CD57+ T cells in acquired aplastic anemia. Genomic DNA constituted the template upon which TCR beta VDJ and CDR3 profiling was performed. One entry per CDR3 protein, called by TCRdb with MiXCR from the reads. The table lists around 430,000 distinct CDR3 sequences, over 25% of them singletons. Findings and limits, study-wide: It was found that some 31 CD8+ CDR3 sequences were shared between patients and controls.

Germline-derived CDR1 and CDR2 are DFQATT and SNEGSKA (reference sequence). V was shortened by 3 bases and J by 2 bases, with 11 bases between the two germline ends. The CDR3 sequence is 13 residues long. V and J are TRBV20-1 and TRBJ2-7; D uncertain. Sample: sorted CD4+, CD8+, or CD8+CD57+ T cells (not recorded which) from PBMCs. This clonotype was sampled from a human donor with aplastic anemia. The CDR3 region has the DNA TGCAGTGCTAGGGGTCGGTCCACCTACGAGCAGTACTTC. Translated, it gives CSARGRSTYEQYF.